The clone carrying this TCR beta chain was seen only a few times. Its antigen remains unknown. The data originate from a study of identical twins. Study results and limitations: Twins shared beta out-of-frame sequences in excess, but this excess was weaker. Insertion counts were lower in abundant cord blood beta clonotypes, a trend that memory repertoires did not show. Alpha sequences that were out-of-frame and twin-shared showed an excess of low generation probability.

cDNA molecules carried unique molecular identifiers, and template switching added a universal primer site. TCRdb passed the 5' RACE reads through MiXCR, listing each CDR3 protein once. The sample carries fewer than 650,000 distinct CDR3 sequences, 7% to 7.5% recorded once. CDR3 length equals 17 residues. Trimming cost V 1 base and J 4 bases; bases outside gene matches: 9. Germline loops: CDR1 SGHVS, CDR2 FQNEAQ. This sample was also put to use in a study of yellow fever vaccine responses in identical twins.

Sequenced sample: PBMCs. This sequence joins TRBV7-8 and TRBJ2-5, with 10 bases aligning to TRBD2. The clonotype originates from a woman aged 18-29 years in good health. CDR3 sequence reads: CASSLVLSGRIGETQYF. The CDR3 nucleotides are TGTGCCAGCAGCTTAGTCCTTAGCGGGAGGATTGGAGAGACCCAGTACTTC. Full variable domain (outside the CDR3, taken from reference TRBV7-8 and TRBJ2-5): GAGVSQSPRYKVAKRGQDVALRCDPISGHVSLFWYQQALGQGPEFLTYFQNEAQLDKSGLPSDRFFAERPEGSVSTLKIQRTQQEDSAVYLCASSLVLSGRIGETQYFGPGTRLLVL.